This T cell receptor (beta chain) was sequenced in a study of T cells in Graves' hyperthyroidism and ophthalmopathy. Study conclusions and caveats: Model-based prediction identified ophthalmopathy a median 6.5 months prior to its onset.

Hyperthyroidism had been newly diagnosed in patients aged 18 to 65, and its duration was under 2 months. Fresh peripheral blood, around 11 ml of it, supplied the PBMCs. This clonotype was seen many times. Its antigen remains unidentified. V was trimmed by 2 bases and J by 3 bases, leaving 7 bases between them. Germline V gives CDR1 MNHNY, CDR2 SVGAGI (reference sequence). There are 13 residues in the CDR3. What was amplified from RNA transcripts were TCR beta CDR3 regions. First-round RT-PCR with HTBI primers amplified the TCR CDR3 region. TCRdb fed the multiplex PCR reads into MiXCR, producing one record per CDR3 protein. The sample has some 440,000 distinct CDR3 sequences, roughly 14% seen once; the top ten hold roughly 7.4%.

V gene TRBV6-6 combines with J gene TRBJ1-1, with D hard to call. The TCR originated in a young woman with Graves' hyperthyroidism. Sample: blood. The CDR3 sequence: CASSYEGYTEAFF. The CDR3 nucleotides are TGTGCCAGCAGTTACGAGGGATACACTGAAGCTTTCTTT.